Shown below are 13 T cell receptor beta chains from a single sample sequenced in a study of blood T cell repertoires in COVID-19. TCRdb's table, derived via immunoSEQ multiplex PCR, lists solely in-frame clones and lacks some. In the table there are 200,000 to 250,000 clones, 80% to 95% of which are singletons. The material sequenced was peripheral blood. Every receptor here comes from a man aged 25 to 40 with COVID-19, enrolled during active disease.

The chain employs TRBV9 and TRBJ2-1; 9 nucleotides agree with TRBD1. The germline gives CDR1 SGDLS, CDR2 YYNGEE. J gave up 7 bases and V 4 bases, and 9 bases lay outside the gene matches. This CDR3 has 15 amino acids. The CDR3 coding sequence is TGTGCCAGCAGCCCTTCTACAGGGGGCTGGAATGAGCAGTTCTTC. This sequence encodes CASSPSTGGWNEQFF.

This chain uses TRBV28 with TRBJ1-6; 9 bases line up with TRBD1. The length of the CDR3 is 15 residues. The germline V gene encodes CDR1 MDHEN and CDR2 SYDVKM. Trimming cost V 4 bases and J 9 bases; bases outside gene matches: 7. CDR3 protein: CASSSYRGRSSPLHF. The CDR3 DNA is TGTGCCAGCAGTTCCTACAGGGGGCGAAGTTCACCCCTCCACTTT.

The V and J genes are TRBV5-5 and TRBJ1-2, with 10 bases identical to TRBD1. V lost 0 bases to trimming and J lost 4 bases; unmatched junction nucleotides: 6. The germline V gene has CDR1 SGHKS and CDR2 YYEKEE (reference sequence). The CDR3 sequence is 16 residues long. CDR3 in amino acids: CASSLGGTGDGYGYTF. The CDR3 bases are TGTGCCAGCAGCTTGGGCGGGACAGGGGATGGCTATGGCTACACCTTC.

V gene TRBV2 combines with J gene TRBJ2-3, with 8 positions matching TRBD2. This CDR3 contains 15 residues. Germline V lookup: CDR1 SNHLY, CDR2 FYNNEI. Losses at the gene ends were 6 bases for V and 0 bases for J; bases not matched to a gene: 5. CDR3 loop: CASRDSGASTDTQYF. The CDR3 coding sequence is TGTGCCAGCAGAGATAGCGGGGCTAGCACAGATACGCAGTATTTT.

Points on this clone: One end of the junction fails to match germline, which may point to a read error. CDR3 loop: CASSTWTGSLSF. DNA of the CDR3: TGTGCCAGCAGCACTTGGACAGGTTCTCTCTCCTTC. The chain joins TRBV5-5 to TRBJ1-2, with 7 bases identical to TRBD1. The CDR3 has 12 amino acids. Per the germline V gene, CDR1 is SGHKS and CDR2 is YYEKEE (reference sequence). The whole variable domain, remainder taken from reference TRBV5-5 and TRBJ1-2, is DAGVTQSPTHLIKTRGQQVTLRCSPISGHKSVSWYQQVLGQGPQFIFQYYEKEERGRGNFPDRFSARQFPNYSSELNVNALLLGDSALYLCASSTWTGSLSFGSGTRLTVV.

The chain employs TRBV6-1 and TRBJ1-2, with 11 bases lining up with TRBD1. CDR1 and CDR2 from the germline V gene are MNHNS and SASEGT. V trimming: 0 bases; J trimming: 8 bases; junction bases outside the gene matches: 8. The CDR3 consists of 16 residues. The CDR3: CASSEALGQGARGYTF. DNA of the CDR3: TGTGCCAGCAGTGAAGCGCTCGGACAGGGGGCGCGGGGCTACACCTTC.

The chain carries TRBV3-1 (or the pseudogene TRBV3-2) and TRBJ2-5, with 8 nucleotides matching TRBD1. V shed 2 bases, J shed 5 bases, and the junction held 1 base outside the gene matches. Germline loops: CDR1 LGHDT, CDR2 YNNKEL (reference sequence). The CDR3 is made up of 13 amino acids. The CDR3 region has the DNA TGTGCCAGCAGCCAAAACAGGGGGGAGACCCAGTACTTC. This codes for CASSQNRGETQYF.

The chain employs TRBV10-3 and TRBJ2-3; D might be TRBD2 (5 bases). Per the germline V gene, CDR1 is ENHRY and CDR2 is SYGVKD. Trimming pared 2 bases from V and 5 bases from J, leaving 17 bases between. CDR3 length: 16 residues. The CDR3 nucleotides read TGTGCCATCAGTGAGGTGCTCGGGTCCGCGGGAGATACGCAGTATTTT. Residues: CAISEVLGSAGDTQYF.

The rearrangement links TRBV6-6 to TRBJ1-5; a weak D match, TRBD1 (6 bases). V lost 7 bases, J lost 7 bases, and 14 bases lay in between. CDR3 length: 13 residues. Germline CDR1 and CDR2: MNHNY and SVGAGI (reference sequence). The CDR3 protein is CASTRGAGQPQHF. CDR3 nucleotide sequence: TGTGCCAGCACCCGGGGGGCTGGACAGCCCCAGCATTTT.

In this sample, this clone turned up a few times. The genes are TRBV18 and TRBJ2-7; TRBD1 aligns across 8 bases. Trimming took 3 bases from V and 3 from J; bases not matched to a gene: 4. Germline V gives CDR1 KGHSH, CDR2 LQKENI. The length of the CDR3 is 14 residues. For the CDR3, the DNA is TGTGCCAGCTCACCCACAGGGGGGTACTACGAGCAGTACTTC. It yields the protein CASSPTGGYYEQYF.

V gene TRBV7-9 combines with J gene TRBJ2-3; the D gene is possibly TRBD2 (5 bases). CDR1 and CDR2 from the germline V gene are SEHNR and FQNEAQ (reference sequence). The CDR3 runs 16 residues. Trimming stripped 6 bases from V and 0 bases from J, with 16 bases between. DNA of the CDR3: TGTGCCAGCAGACAGAGGGATCCAGCTAGCACAGATACGCAGTATTTT. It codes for CASRQRDPASTDTQYF.

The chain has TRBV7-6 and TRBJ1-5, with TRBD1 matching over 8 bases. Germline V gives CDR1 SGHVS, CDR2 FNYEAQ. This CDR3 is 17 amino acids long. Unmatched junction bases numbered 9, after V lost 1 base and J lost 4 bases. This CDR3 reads CASSLGVRGQGNQPQHF. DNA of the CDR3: TGTGCCAGCAGCTTAGGAGTTCGTGGACAGGGTAATCAGCCCCAGCATTTT.

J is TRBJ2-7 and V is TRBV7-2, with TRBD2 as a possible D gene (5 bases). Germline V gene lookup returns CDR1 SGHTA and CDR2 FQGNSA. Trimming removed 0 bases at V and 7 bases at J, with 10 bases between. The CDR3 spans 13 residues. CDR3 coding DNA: TGTGCCAGCAGCTTAGCGGGAGTCCGGGAGCAGTACTTC. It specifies CASSLAGVREQYF.